These 7 T cell receptor beta chains were all obtained from the same sample, sequenced in a study of CD8+ T cells in alopecia areata. Stated treatment: oral pan-JAK inhibitor, 5-10 mg twice daily. It was cDNA, reverse transcribed from extracted RNA, that served as the sequencing template. Using immunoSEQ multiplex PCR, the repertoire was profiled, and TCRdb retains in-frame clones only, with some absent. The data show more than 140,000 clones, approximately 90% seen once. The sequenced sample was CD8+ T cells sorted from blood, obtained at week 4, from a patient treated with tofacitinib. The receptor source for this set is a human donor with alopecia areata.

V usage is TRBV7-3 and J usage is TRBJ2-1; D is perhaps TRBD2 (5 bases). Trimming left V 2 bases short and J 5 bases short, with 13 bases between. Germline lookup yields CDR1 SGHTA and CDR2 FQGTGA. The CDR3 length is 15 residues. The CDR3 DNA reads TGTGCCAGCAGCTTATCGGGAAGGCCCAACAATGAGCAGTTCTTC. It encodes CASSLSGRPNNEQFF.

CDR3 sequence: CASSLSGASSYNEQFF. The CDR3 nucleotides read TGTGCCAGCAGTCTGAGCGGGGCAAGCTCCTACAATGAGCAGTTCTTC. This chain links TRBV7-6 with TRBJ2-1, with 7 bases fitting TRBD2. The V gene end was trimmed by 6 bases and the J gene end by 0 bases; junction bases not matched to a gene: 8. CDR1 is SGHVS, CDR2 FNYEAQ, per germline. The CDR3 covers 16 residues.

The chain combines TRBV10-3 with TRBJ2-7; D possibly corresponds to TRBD2 (6 bases). Looked up from germline, CDR1 is ENHRY and CDR2 is SYGVKD. Trimming pared 0 bases from V and 5 bases from J, leaving 11 bases between. CDR3 size: 14 residues. The CDR3 region is CAISESGGSHEQYF. The CDR3 DNA follows: TGTGCCATCAGTGAGTCAGGAGGGAGCCACGAGCAGTACTTC.

The chain is built from TRBV11-2 and TRBJ2-1; D may be TRBD2 (6 bases). The germline V and J ends were trimmed by 0 bases and 6 bases, with 21 bases remaining between them. CDR1 is SGHAT, CDR2 FQNNGV, per germline. The CDR3 has 18 residues. Written as DNA, the CDR3 is TGTGCCAGCAGCTTAGATTCTTTCGGGACTTCGCCCGGCAATGAGCAGTTCTTC. Its translation: CASSLDSFGTSPGNEQFF. The full variable domain, rest sourced from reference TRBV11-2 and TRBJ2-1, is EAGVAQSPRYKIIEKRQSVAFWCNPISGHATLYWYQQILGQGPKLLIQFQNNGVVDDSQLPKDRFSAERLKGVDSTLKIQPAKLEDSAVYLCASSLDSFGTSPGNEQFFGPGTRLTVL.

This clone was detected only once. The chain employs TRBV9 and TRBJ2-2; the match to TRBD2 covers 8 bases. This CDR3 is built from 15 residues. CDR1 is SGDLS and CDR2 is YYNGEE in the germline V gene. With 1 base clipped from V and 9 bases from J, the junction kept 8 bases outside the gene matches. The chain's CDR3 is CASSVQGGGLRELFF. The CDR3 DNA reads TGTGCCAGCAGCGTACAAGGCGGGGGGCTTCGGGAGCTGTTTTTT.

The chain uses TRBV19 and TRBJ2-7, with 11 bases identical to TRBD1. This CDR3 is built from 14 residues. Germline assignment: CDR1 LNHDA and CDR2 SQIVND (reference sequence). After removal of 5 bases from V and 3 bases from J, the junction contained 3 bases not matched to a gene. The CDR3 DNA reads TGTGCCAGTAGTCCAGGGACAGGGGGCTACGAGCAGTACTTC. The encoded protein is CASSPGTGGYEQYF.

The rearrangement links TRBV13 to TRBJ2-1; 13 bases map to TRBD2. Trimming removed 5 bases from V and 7 bases from J; junction bases left unmatched: 8. The CDR3 runs to 16 residues. Germline V gene sequence: CDR1 PRHDT, CDR2 FYEKMQ (reference sequence). The CDR3 protein is CASSDRTSGRSNEQFF. CDR3 nucleotides: TGTGCCAGCAGCGACCGGACTAGCGGGAGATCGAATGAGCAGTTCTTC.